The 28 T cell receptor beta chains given below trace back to one sample, sequenced in a study of cytomegalovirus exposure and HLA in healthy donors. Primers: 60 Vbeta forward and 13 Jbeta reverse. Repertoires were generated with immunoSEQ multiplex PCR, while TCRdb's copy carries only in-frame clones and drops some. The repertoire holds more than 85,000 clones, with about 80% as singletons. Sequenced: PBMCs. All receptors come from an older woman in good health and CMV-seropositive.

The chain recombines TRBV9 with TRBJ1-2; 10 bases are shared with TRBD1. The V gene's germline CDR1 is SGDLS and CDR2 YYNGEE. This CDR3 is built from 14 residues. Losses at the gene ends were 3 bases for V and 8 bases for J; bases not matched to a gene: 7. Here the CDR3 DNA reads TGTGCCAGCAGCGAGCGACAGGGGGCTGGCGGCTACACCTTC. Its translation: CASSERQGAGGYTF.

The rearrangement joins TRBV7-2 to TRBJ2-7; 7 nucleotides match TRBD1. CDR3 length equals 14 residues. Germline-derived CDR1 and CDR2 are SGHTA and FQGNSA. V was pared by 4 bases and J by 6 bases, with 9 bases of the junction left unmatched. DNA of the CDR3: TGTGCCAGCAGCTCACCGGGACAGAGCTCCGAGCAGTACTTC. This codes for CASSSPGQSSEQYF.

This chain connects TRBV14 to TRBJ1-4; 9 bases align to TRBD1. The V and J ends lost 3 bases and 3 bases, in that order; junction bases with no gene match: 14. CDR3 length: 19 residues. CDR1 is SGHDN, CDR2 FVKESK, per germline. This chain's CDR3 is CASSHPRRPGQGSNEKLFF. CDR3 DNA: TGTGCCAGCAGCCACCCTAGGAGGCCGGGACAGGGCTCTAATGAAAAACTGTTTTTT.

The V and J genes are TRBV10-3 and TRBJ2-2; 9 nucleotides align to TRBD1. CDR1 and CDR2 (germline): ENHRY, SYGVKD. There are 14 residues in the CDR3. Unmatched junction bases numbered 5, after V lost 7 bases and J lost 5 bases. The CDR3 protein is CAITRDRATGELFF. The CDR3 coding sequence is TGTGCCATCACCCGGGACAGGGCGACCGGGGAGCTGTTTTTT.

The rearrangement joins TRBV18 to TRBJ1-3; D remains ambiguous. This CDR3 has 16 residues. From germline, CDR1 is KGHSH and CDR2 LQKENI. V was clipped by 2 bases and J by 4 bases, with 15 bases between them. The CDR3 region has the DNA TGTGCCAGCTCACCATCCCCACATAACCTGGGAAACACCATATATTTT. It is translated as CASSPSPHNLGNTIYF.

In its sample, this clone was seen a few times. The V gene is TRBV28, the J gene TRBJ1-1; maybe TRBD1 (5 bases). Per germline, CDR1 MDHEN and CDR2 SYDVKM. CDR3 length: 13 residues. Trimming shortened V by 6 bases and J by 1 base, and 9 bases separated the two germline ends. The CDR3 DNA is TGTGCCAGCAGAAAGACAGCGAACACTGAAGCTTTCTTT. This sequence encodes CASRKTANTEAFF.

This clone has more than one count but fewer than ten. This chain links TRBV7-2 with TRBJ2-1; no definite D call. Germline V gives CDR1 SGHTA, CDR2 FQGNSA. V was clipped by 4 bases and J by 2 bases, with 12 bases between them. The length of the CDR3 is 15 residues. CDR3 in DNA: TGTGCCAGCAGCTCGACGGGTCTTCCCTACAATGAGCAGTTCTTC. Protein product: CASSSTGLPYNEQFF.

This clone was seen a single time. The DNA is omitted, as the CDR3 cannot be located on it reliably, and the CDR3 follows TCRdb's listing. The V call is TRBV28, the J call TRBJ2-7; the table names TRBD1, a call not compared with the DNA. CDR1 and CDR2 from the germline V gene are MDHEN and SYDVKM. The CDR3 is 15 residues long, ends included. The CDR3 sequence: CASSFSLDRGYEQYF.

V and J are TRBV28 and TRBJ1-1; D might be TRBD1 (5 bases). Trimming took off 5 bases at V and 7 bases at J, with 14 bases between the two ends. This CDR3 contains 13 residues. Germline values: CDR1 MDHEN, CDR2 SYDVKM. The CDR3 nucleotides are TGTGCCAGCAGTCTCCCCACGACAGTTGAAGCTTTCTTT. Translated: CASSLPTTVEAFF.

V is TRBV1 and J is TRBJ2-3; the D segment call TRBD2 is taken from the table without a DNA check. TRBV1 is deemed a pseudogene. The CDR3 length is 21 residues. This CDR3 is CTSSQDYLLAGVSGDTDTQYF. CDR3 in DNA: TGCACCAGCAGCCAAGATTATTTACTAGCGGGAGTCTCCGGGGACACAGATACGCAGTATTTT.

Turning to this clone: The same CDR3 arises from other DNA sequences in this sample as well. V gene TRBV28 combines with J gene TRBJ2-3; 9 bases align to TRBD1. The V gene end was trimmed by 5 bases and the J gene end by 3 bases; junction bases not matched to a gene: 6. CDR3 length: 15 residues. Germline V lookup: CDR1 MDHEN, CDR2 SYDVKM. CDR3 region: CASSLGQGGTDTQYF. The CDR3 DNA reads as TGTGCCAGCAGTCTGGGACAGGGCGGTACAGATACGCAGTATTTT.

V usage is TRBV4-2 and J usage is TRBJ2-1; tentative D call: TRBD1 (5 bases). V shed 6 bases and J shed 4 bases, with 16 bases lying between them. The CDR3 loop spans 15 amino acids. The V gene's germline CDR1 is LGHNA and CDR2 YNFKEQ. As DNA, the CDR3 is TGTGCCAGCAGTCGCACTGGCGACAGTTACAATGAGCAGTTCTTC. Amino acid sequence: CASSRTGDSYNEQFF.

Note on this clone: An end of the junction differs from the germline gene, which may be a read error. This chain links TRBV7-9 with TRBJ1-5, with no clear D. There are 13 residues in the CDR3. Germline CDR1 SEHNR, CDR2 FQNEAQ (reference sequence). For the CDR3, the DNA is TGTTCCAGCAGCCGAGATTCGGATCAGCCCCAGCATTTT. Its translation: CSSSRDSDQPQHF.

This sequence joins TRBV27 and TRBJ1-1; D is unclear. Between the trimmed V and J ends, which lost 0 bases and 0 bases, there was a span of 8 bases. Looked up from germline, CDR1 is MNHEY and CDR2 is SMNVEV (reference sequence). The CDR3 runs to 15 residues. This CDR3 reads CASSLSPNMNTEAFF. CDR3 DNA: TGTGCCAGCAGTTTATCGCCAAACATGAACACTGAAGCTTTCTTT.

The J gene is TRBJ1-4, the V gene TRBV6-5; a weak D match, TRBD1 (6 bases). V shed 7 bases and J shed 3 bases, with 15 bases lying between them. Germline loops: CDR1 MNHEY, CDR2 SVGAGI. This CDR3 region has 15 residues. The chain's CDR3 is CASTLQGGANEKLFF. For the CDR3, the DNA is TGTGCCAGCACTCTACAGGGAGGGGCTAATGAAAAACTGTTTTTT.

This clone has just one count. A read error may produce the germline difference seen at one junction end. This chain connects TRBV7-7 to TRBJ2-2, with D unresolved. Germline V gene lookup returns CDR1 SSHAT and CDR2 FNYEAQ (reference sequence). This CDR3 has 12 residues. CDR3 region: CASSQNGGELFF. In DNA, the CDR3 is TGTGCTAGCAGCCAAAACGGCGGGGAGCTGTTTTTT. Combining the CDR3 with reference TRBV7-7 and TRBJ2-2 gives the whole variable domain GAGVSQSPRYKVTKRGQDVTLRCDPISSHATLYWYQQALGQGPEFLTYFNYEAQPDKSGLPSDRFSAERPEGSISTLTIQRTEQRDSAMYRCASSQNGGELFFGEGSRLTVL.

The rearrangement uses TRBV11-2 and TRBJ1-2, with 7 bases lining up with TRBD1. The ends lost 1 base at V and 7 bases at J; junction bases unmatched: 6. CDR1 and CDR2 (germline): SGHAT, FQNNGV. The CDR3 is 14 residues long. Written as DNA, the CDR3 is TGTGCCAGCAGCTTAGCCAGGGGGGACGGTGGCTACACCTTC. Encoded protein: CASSLARGDGGYTF.

V usage is TRBV7-9 and J usage is TRBJ2-1; maybe TRBD2 (6 bases). This CDR3 spans 14 amino acids. Germline loops: CDR1 SEHNR, CDR2 FQNEAQ (reference sequence). The V and J ends lost 8 bases and 8 bases respectively, with 19 bases between them. In DNA, the CDR3 is TGTGCCAGCGGGCGGGATCAACCCGGGGATGAGCAGTTCTTC. Its protein is CASGRDQPGDEQFF.

This chain links TRBV4-2 with TRBJ2-7; D may be TRBD1 (6 bases). The CDR3 totals 15 residues. Trimming pared 0 bases from V and 1 base from J, leaving 10 bases between. Germline V CDR1 and CDR2: LGHNA, YNFKEQ. The CDR3 DNA is TGTGCCAGCAGCCAAGATCTAACAGGGTCCTACGAGCAGTACTTC. Protein sequence: CASSQDLTGSYEQYF.

The rearrangement joins TRBV6-5 to TRBJ2-1; 7 nucleotides agree with TRBD1. This CDR3 region has 15 residues. CDR1 MNHEY and CDR2 SVGAGI come from the germline V gene. Germline trimming cut 0 bases from V and 7 bases from J; bases unmatched to any gene: 6. This CDR3 is CASSYSRTGKNEQFF. The DNA for the CDR3 is TGTGCCAGCAGTTACTCCCGGACAGGAAAAAATGAGCAGTTCTTC.

This chain joins TRBV29-1 and TRBJ1-1, with 7 bases that match TRBD1. The length of the CDR3 is 13 residues. The germline V gene encodes CDR1 SQVTM and CDR2 ANQGSEA. With 7 bases clipped from V and 1 base from J, the junction kept 6 bases outside the gene matches. The CDR3 bases are TGCAGCGCCCGGGACAGTCCGAACACTGAAGCTTTCTTT. Its translation is CSARDSPNTEAFF.

The chain employs TRBV18 and TRBJ1-2; TRBD1 agrees at 8 bases. V dropped 3 bases and J dropped 7; count of bases not matched to a gene: 7. The germline gives CDR1 KGHSH, CDR2 LQKENI. CDR3 length: 14 amino acids. The CDR3 sequence: CASSPTGQGVGYTF. The CDR3 DNA sequence: TGTGCCAGCTCACCGACTGGACAGGGTGTTGGCTACACCTTC.

The chain joins TRBV6-6 to TRBJ2-5, with D possibly matching TRBD2 (6 bases). V gave up 5 bases and J gave up 2 bases, with 9 bases separating them. CDR3 size: 13 residues. Germline loops: CDR1 MNHNY, CDR2 SVGAGI (reference sequence). CDR3 coding DNA: TGTGCCAGCAGTCAAGGACTACAAGAGACCCAGTACTTC. Protein product: CASSQGLQETQYF.

V and J are TRBV7-3 and TRBJ2-2, with D unresolved. V was clipped by 8 bases and J by 0 bases, with 10 bases between them. The CDR3 has 14 amino acids. The V gene's germline CDR1 is SGHTA and CDR2 FQGTGA. The CDR3 DNA follows: TGTGCCAGCCGGCTGCTAGCGAACACCGGGGAGCTGTTTTTT. The encoded protein is CASRLLANTGELFF.

The rearrangement links TRBV7-8 to TRBJ2-3; 7 bases fit TRBD1. The CDR3 has 14 amino acids. Germline values: CDR1 SGHVS, CDR2 FQNEAQ. The junction had 6 bases not matched to a gene; V was cut back by 1 base and J by 8 bases. The CDR3 loop is CASSLGQGISTQYF. For the CDR3, the DNA is TGTGCCAGCAGCTTAGGACAGGGAATATCTACGCAGTATTTT.

The chain combines TRBV7-2 with TRBJ1-1; no reliable D call. The germline gives CDR1 SGHTA, CDR2 FQGNSA. The length of the CDR3 is 13 residues. Trimming removed 5 bases at V and 6 bases at J, with 13 bases between. This chain's CDR3 is CASSLRGFPEAFF. CDR3 sequence (DNA): TGTGCCAGCAGCCTTAGAGGGTTTCCTGAAGCTTTCTTT.

The chain couples TRBV5-5 to TRBJ2-5; D is unclear. Matching the DNA end better, TRBJ2-7 makes the J call doubtful. The V gene's germline CDR1 is SGHKS and CDR2 YYEKEE (reference sequence). The CDR3 is 13 residues long. The CDR3 is CASSQIRRSEQYF. The CDR3 DNA is TGTGCCAGCAGCCAGATTAGACGAAGCGAGCAGTACTTC.

CDR3 DNA sequence: TGTGCCTGGAGTCAGGATTCGAACACTGAAGCTTTCTTT. Residues: CAWSQDSNTEAFF. The chain carries TRBV30 and TRBJ1-1; D not resolved. The CDR3 has 13 residues. V lost 2 bases and J lost 1, with 8 bases in between. Germline CDR1 reads GTSNPN; CDR2 reads SVGIG (reference sequence). Full variable domain (outside the CDR3, taken from reference TRBV30 and TRBJ1-1): SQTIHQWPATLVQPVGSPLSLECTVEGTSNPNLYWYRQAAGRGLQLLFYSVGIGQISSEVPQNLSASRPQDRQFILSSKKLLLSDSGFYLCAWSQDSNTEAFFGQGTRLTVV.